Listed below are T cell receptor beta chains from one sample, sequenced in a study of cytomegalovirus exposure and HLA in healthy donors. Some clones are missing from TCRdb's copy, which holds only in-frame ones; the method was immunoSEQ multiplex PCR. The table includes 160,000 or so clones, around four fifths detected once. The sample comprised PBMCs. Every receptor here comes from a man aged 30 to 45 in good health and CMV-seronegative. The CDR3 runs from the conserved cysteine through the conserved F or W. The D gene is left open where the match is weak. Size is stated for part of the rows, as once, few or many counts, or as a class when the clone is expanded.

V,J,size,D,DNA,CDR3
TRBV9,TRBJ2-3,-,TRBD2,TGTGCCAGCAGCCGGCGGTGGCGGGAGGGGGGTTCCGCAGATACGCAGTATTTT,CASSRRWREGGSADTQYF
TRBV5-6,TRBJ1-4,-,-,TGTGCCAGCAGCTCCCCTGAGACCCCCGGAGATGAAAAACTGTTTTTT,CASSSPETPGDEKLFF
TRBV7-2,TRBJ2-7,-,-,TGTGCCAGCAGCTCCGACTGGTCCTACGAGCAGTACTTC,CASSSDWSYEQYF
TRBV7-9,TRBJ2-1,-,TRBD2,TGTGCCAGCAGCTTGGCGGGAGCGGGAGGGGTTGAGCAGTTCTTC,CASSLAGAGGVEQFF
TRBV6-5,TRBJ2-3,-,TRBD2,TGTGCCAGCAGTGGGGAGCGGGGGAGCACAGATACGCAGTATTTT,CASSGERGSTDTQYF
TRBV6-4,TRBJ2-1,-,TRBD2,TGTGCCAGCAGTGAGATAGCGGGCGCAATATCCTACAATGAGCAGTTCTTC,CASSEIAGAISYNEQFF
TRBV2,TRBJ1-4,-,-,TGTGCCAGCACCAAGGGGCGAGCTAATGAAAAACTGTTTTTT,CASTKGRANEKLFF
TRBV7-9,TRBJ1-5,-,TRBD1,TGTGCCAGCAGCTCCGGGACAGGGGGTAATCAGCCCCAGCATTTT,CASSSGTGGNQPQHF
TRBV7-3,TRBJ2-1,-,TRBD2,TGTGCCAGCAGCAATAGCGGGGGGTACTACAATGAGCAGTTCTTC,CASSNSGGYYNEQFF
TRBV25-1,TRBJ2-1,-,TRBD2,TGTGCCAGCAGTGAGTCGAGCGGGGGACCTATCAATGAGCAGTTCTTC,CASSESSGGPINEQFF
TRBV28,TRBJ1-2,-,-,TGTGCCAGCAGTCCCGGGACTCAATTCTATGGCTACACCTTC,CASSPGTQFYGYTF
TRBV13,TRBJ2-3,-,-,TGTGCCAGCATTCGAGGACGGGGGGCGAGGGGAGATACGCAGTATTTT,CASIRGRGARGDTQYF
TRBV10-1,TRBJ2-3,-,-,TGCGCCAGCGGAGTCGAAGATACGCAGTATTTT,CASGVEDTQYF
TRBV30,TRBJ1-4,-,TRBD1,TGTGCCTGGAGTGGGACAGGGGGCTATAATGAAAAACTGTTTTTT,CAWSGTGGYNEKLFF
TRBV5-4,TRBJ2-7,-,TRBD1,TGTGCCAGCAGCGGGGGGACAGGGGGCAGGTACGAGCAGTACTTC,CASSGGTGGRYEQYF
TRBV7-6,TRBJ1-4,-,-,TGTGCCAGCAGCGAGGTGGGGGCAGGGGAAAAACTGTTTTTT,CASSEVGAGEKLFF
TRBV9,TRBJ2-5,-,TRBD2,TGTGCCAGCAGCACCGCTAGCGGGGGCCGCCAAGAGACCCAGTACTTC,CASSTASGGRQETQYF
TRBV7-2,TRBJ1-1,-,-,TGTGCCAGCAGCTTGCCCTCACGATCTATAGAAGCTTTCTTT,CASSLPSRSIEAFF
TRBV18,TRBJ2-5,-,TRBD1,TGTGCCAGCTCACCAGGGACAGGGGGAGCGGAGACCCAGTACTTC,CASSPGTGGAETQYF
TRBV4-3,TRBJ1-3,-,-,TGCGCCAGCAGCCAAGAACTGGTTGCGGCTGGAAACACCATATATTTT,CASSQELVAAGNTIYF
TRBV29-1,TRBJ1-2,-,TRBD1,TGCAGCGGACAGGGTTCGGGTGGCTACACCTTC,CSGQGSGGYTF
TRBV5-1,TRBJ2-3,-,-,TGCGCCAGCAGCCCCGGGGGCGGGAGCCCAGATACGCAGTATTTT,CASSPGGGSPDTQYF
TRBV4-1,TRBJ1-1,-,-,TGTGCCAGCAGAAGAGACATGAACACTGAAGCTTTCTTT,CASRRDMNTEAFF
TRBV6-1,TRBJ1-1,-,TRBD1,TGTGCCAGCAGTGAATCCGCAGGGGGGAACACTGAAGCTTTCTTT,CASSESAGGNTEAFF
TRBV7-2,TRBJ2-1,-,-,TGTGCCAGCAGCCCGTACAGGGACCGGGACAATGAGCAGTTCTTC,CASSPYRDRDNEQFF
TRBV18,TRBJ2-2,-,TRBD1,TGTGCCTACTGGGACAGGGTTTTTTCCGGGGAGCTGTTTTTT,CAYWDRVFSGELFF
TRBV7-9,TRBJ2-3,-,-,TGTGCCAGCAGCTTAGGCAGGGAAGGCACAGATACGCAGTATTTT,CASSLGREGTDTQYF
TRBV7-3,TRBJ2-1,-,TRBD1,TGTGCCAGCAGCTTGACAGGGTGGAATGAGCAGTTCTTC,CASSLTGWNEQFF
TRBV7-9,TRBJ1-3,-,-,TGTGCCAGCAGCTTACTTGAGGGCTCTGGAAACACCATATATTTT,CASSLLEGSGNTIYF
TRBV5-4,TRBJ1-2,-,-,TGTGCCAGCAGCTTCCGGGAGGGAAGCTACACCTTC,CASSFREGSYTF
TRBV4-3,TRBJ1-4,-,-,TGCGCCAGCAGCCAAGGGGAGGGTAGACTGTTTTTT,CASSQGEGRLFF
TRBV20-1,TRBJ2-7,-,-,TGCAGTGCTAGAGATCGGGACGAGCAGTACTTC,CSARDRDEQYF
TRBV7-2,TRBJ2-7,-,-,TGTGCCAGCAGCTTAACGCGGGTCGAGCAGTACTTC,CASSLTRVEQYF
TRBV7-2,TRBJ2-6,-,TRBD1,TGTGCCAGCATCTCCGGGACAGCGAGCTCTGGGGCCAACGTCCTGACTTTC,CASISGTASSGANVLTF
TRBV4-3,TRBJ2-7,-,TRBD1,TGCGCCAGCACAGGGGGCGAGCAGTACTTC,CASTGGEQYF
TRBV7-2,TRBJ2-5,-,TRBD2,TGTGCCAGCAGCATAGCGGGAGTAGGAGAGACCCAGTACTTC,CASSIAGVGETQYF
TRBV5-4,TRBJ1-2,-,TRBD1,TGTGCCAGCAGCGCAGGACAGGCGATAACTAACTATGGCTACACCTTC,CASSAGQAITNYGYTF
TRBV4-2,TRBJ2-2,once,-,TGTGCCAGCAGCCCCCGCGGCACCGGGGAGCTGTTTTTT,CASSPRGTGELFF
TRBV19,TRBJ1-4,-,TRBD1,TGTGCCAGTAGTATGGGGCCGACAGGGGGCAATGAAAAACTGTTTTTT,CASSMGPTGGNEKLFF
TRBV30,TRBJ2-2,-,TRBD2,TGTGCCTGGAAGAGACTAGCGATTTTCACCGGGGAGCTGTTTTTT,CAWKRLAIFTGELFF
TRBV7-6,TRBJ1-5,-,TRBD1,TGTGCCAGCAGCCAAGGGACAGCCAATCAGCCCCAGCATTTT,CASSQGTANQPQHF
TRBV28,TRBJ2-7,-,TRBD2,TGTGCCAGCAGCCTGGCGGGGCCCTACGGACTAGCGGGTACTACCGACGAGCAGTACTTC,CASSLAGPYGLAGTTDEQYF
TRBV30,TRBJ2-5,-,TRBD1,TGTGCCTGGAGTTTAGGGACAGGGCAGTACTTC,CAWSLGTGQYF
TRBV6-5,TRBJ2-7,-,-,TGTGCCAGCCCCAACCCAGGCGGGATGGCCTACGAGCAGTACTTC,CASPNPGGMAYEQYF
TRBV5-4,TRBJ2-5,-,-,TGTGCCAGCAGCCAAGATACTAGCTCGGAGACCCAGTACTTC,CASSQDTSSETQYF
TRBV6-1,TRBJ2-1,once,TRBD2,TGTGCCAGCAGTGAAGTCCTAGCGGATTACAATGAGCAGTTCTTC,CASSEVLADYNEQFF
TRBV2,TRBJ2-5,-,-,TGTGCCAGCAGTGTACCTAGTATTTTCTTCGAGACCCAGTACTTC,CASSVPSIFFETQYF
TRBV19,TRBJ2-1,-,-,TGTGCCAGTGCGGTCGGCTTAAATGAGCAGTTCTTC,CASAVGLNEQFF
TRBV6-6,TRBJ2-7,-,TRBD1,TGTGCCAGCAGTTACTCGACAGGGGGGTCCAACGAGCAGTACTTC,CASSYSTGGSNEQYF
TRBV28,TRBJ1-1,few,-,TGTGCCAGCACCCCCCCCTCCAACACTGAAGCTTTCTTT,CASTPPSNTEAFF
TRBV18,TRBJ2-7,-,TRBD1,TGTGCCAGCTCACCGTCGGACAGGGGGAGCTCCTACGAGCAGTACTTC,CASSPSDRGSSYEQYF
TRBV4-1,TRBJ2-5,-,TRBD2,TGCGCCAGCAGCCCAGCGCGGGGGGAGACCCAGTACTTC,CASSPARGETQYF
TRBV9,TRBJ1-2,-,TRBD1,TGTGCCAGCAGCGCGGGGACAGTCTATGGCTACACCTTC,CASSAGTVYGYTF
TRBV6-1,TRBJ2-2,-,TRBD1,TGTGCCAGCAGTGAACGTGCGGGACAGGCCAACACCGGGGAGCTGTTTTTT,CASSERAGQANTGELFF